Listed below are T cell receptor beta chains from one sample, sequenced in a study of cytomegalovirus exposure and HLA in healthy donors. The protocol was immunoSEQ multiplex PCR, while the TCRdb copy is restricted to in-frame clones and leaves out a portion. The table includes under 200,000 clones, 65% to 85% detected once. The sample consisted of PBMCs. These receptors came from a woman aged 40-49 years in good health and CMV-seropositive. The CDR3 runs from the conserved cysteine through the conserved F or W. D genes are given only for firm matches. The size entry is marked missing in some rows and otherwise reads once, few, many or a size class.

CAWSAGAGEKLFF TGTGCCTGGAGTGCAGGGGCAGGAGAAAAACTGTTTTTT - TRBV30 - TRBJ1-4
CASRDREGSSYEQYF TGTGCCAGCAGGGACCGGGAGGGAAGCTCCTACGAGCAGTACTTC TRBD2 TRBV4-2 - TRBJ2-7
CAWSAFDRATDTQYF TGTGCCTGGAGTGCGTTCGACAGGGCCACAGATACGCAGTATTTT TRBD1 TRBV30 - TRBJ2-3
CASSYGQGRDTQYF TGTGCCAGCAGTTACGGACAGGGGAGAGATACGCAGTATTTT TRBD1 TRBV6-5 few TRBJ2-3
CASSGSNRRTGELFF TGTGCCAGCAGCGGTAGCAATAGGAGGACCGGGGAGCTGTTTTTT - TRBV4-2 once TRBJ2-2
CASSIVRQGWSFNTEAFF TGTGCCAGTAGTATAGTGAGGCAGGGATGGAGTTTCAACACTGAAGCTTTCTTT - TRBV19 - TRBJ1-1
CASSLNFGTGGSPLHF TGTGCCAGCAGCTTGAACTTTGGGACAGGAGGCTCACCCCTCCACTTT TRBD1 TRBV5-6 - TRBJ1-6
CASISLGGAIQETQYF TGTGCCAGCATTTCCTTAGGGGGGGCAATACAAGAGACCCAGTACTTC - TRBV2 - TRBJ2-5
CASSRQGGNQPQHF TGTGCCAGCAGCCGACAGGGGGGCAATCAGCCCCAGCATTTT TRBD1 TRBV7-2 - TRBJ1-5
CASGLVSGNTDTQYF TGTGCTAGTGGTTTGGTGAGCGGGAACACAGATACGCAGTATTTT TRBD2 TRBV12-5 once TRBJ2-3
CASSPNQRQFGTEAFF TGTGCCAGCAGTCCCAATCAACGACAGTTCGGCACTGAAGCTTTCTTT - TRBV27 - TRBJ1-1
CASSLGQGLETQYF TGCGCCAGCAGCTTGGGCCAGGGGTTAGAGACCCAGTACTTC - TRBV5-1 - TRBJ2-5
CASSQPDRWSTEAFF TGTGCCAGCAGCCAACCTGACAGGTGGAGCACTGAAGCTTTCTTT - TRBV4-2 - TRBJ1-1
CASSAGTAVSIPNF TGCGCCAGCAGTGCCGGGACAGCAGTTTCTATACCCAACTTC TRBD1 TRBV10-1 - TRBJ2-7
CASSSNNRQGAGNTIYF TGTGCCAGCAGCTCCAATAACCGACAGGGGGCTGGAAACACCATATATTTT TRBD1 TRBV7-8 - TRBJ1-3
CASSLEGTGAPYTEAFF TGCGCCAGCAGCTTGGAAGGGACAGGGGCCCCCTACACTGAAGCTTTCTTT TRBD1 TRBV5-1 few TRBJ1-1
CASSEQGNTEAFF TGTGCCAGCAGTGAACAGGGGAACACTGAAGCTTTCTTT - TRBV2 - TRBJ1-1
CASSQEAPRKQYF TGCGCCAGCAGCCAAGAGGCCCCTAGAAAGCAGTACTTC - TRBV4-1 - TRBJ2-7
CASSDQGAHGDEAFF TGTGCCAGCAGTGATCAGGGGGCGCACGGGGATGAAGCTTTCTTT TRBD1 TRBV25-1 - TRBJ1-1
CASSDQRGAPYEQYF TGTGCCAGCAGCGACCAACGGGGAGCCCCTTACGAGCAGTACTTC - TRBV7-8 - TRBJ2-7
CATPGSGSLDTQYF TGTGCCACCCCGGGGAGCGGGAGTTTGGATACGCAGTATTTT TRBD2 TRBV6-5 - TRBJ2-3
CASSFGQGFYEQYF TGTGCCAGCAGCTTCGGACAGGGTTTCTACGAGCAGTACTTC TRBD1 TRBV7-2 - TRBJ2-7
CASSRQIGGRGTDTQYF TGTGCCAGCAGCCGCCAAATAGGCGGGAGGGGCACAGATACGCAGTATTTT TRBD2 TRBV7-6 few TRBJ2-3
CASRLRTGANTGELFF TGTGCCAGCAGACTTCGGACGGGGGCGAACACCGGGGAGCTGTTTTTT - TRBV5-5 - TRBJ2-2
CASSPRQGAGQYF TGTGCCAGCAGCCCTAGACAGGGGGCAGGGCAGTACTTC TRBD1 TRBV7-2 - TRBJ2-7
CAWGGPGSSGNTIYF TGTGCCTGGGGGGGACCCGGGAGCTCTGGAAACACCATATATTTT - TRBV30 few TRBJ1-3
CASSRQGAYYGYTF TGTGCCAGCAGTCGCCAGGGGGCTTATTATGGCTACACCTTC TRBD1 TRBV6-5 - TRBJ1-2
CAWSIETQYF TGTGCCTGGAGCATAGAGACCCAGTACTTC - TRBV30 - TRBJ2-5
CASSPSRVGDTEAFF TGTGCCAGCTCACCGTCTAGGGTAGGGGACACTGAAGCTTTCTTT - TRBV18 - TRBJ1-1
CASSESQFEAFF TGTGCCAGCAGTGAATCACAGTTTGAAGCTTTCTTT - TRBV6-1 - TRBJ1-1
CASSERTSGTKETQYF TGCGCCAGCAGTGAACGGACTAGCGGAACAAAAGAGACCCAGTACTTC TRBD2 TRBV10-1 few TRBJ2-5
CASSYRGDRPYGYTF TGTGCCAGCAGTTACCGGGGAGACAGGCCCTATGGCTACACCTTC - TRBV6-5 - TRBJ1-2
CASSEGQGVPYEQYF TGTGCCAGCAGTGAAGGACAGGGGGTCCCCTACGAGCAGTACTTC TRBD1 TRBV2 - TRBJ2-7
CASSDLRGKDTEAFF TGTGCCAGCAGCGACCTTAGGGGGAAGGACACTGAAGCTTTCTTT - TRBV6-1 - TRBJ1-1
CASSLRADATYNEQFF TGTGCCAGCAGCTTGAGGGCGGACGCAACCTACAATGAGCAGTTCTTC - TRBV7-2 - TRBJ2-1
CASSLSREAFF TGTGCCAGCAGTTTATCCCGTGAAGCTTTCTTT - TRBV28 - TRBJ1-1
CASSWVAGTPFNVGELFF TGTGCCAGCAGCTGGGTGGCGGGGACCCCCTTTAACGTCGGGGAGCTGTTTTTT - TRBV11-2 - TRBJ2-2
CAWSVGFAYEQYF TGTGCCTGGAGTGTCGGGTTCGCCTACGAGCAGTACTTC - TRBV30 - TRBJ2-7
CASSPGGFNGYTF TGTGCCAGCAGCCCAGGGGGATTCAATGGCTACACCTTC TRBD1 TRBV7-2 - TRBJ1-2
CASSDYRSEKTQYF TGTGCCAGCAGTGATTACAGGAGTGAGAAGACCCAGTACTTC - TRBV2 - TRBJ2-5
CASSPSDRGSHAGELFF TGTGCCAGCAGCCCCTCGGATCGGGGGTCTCATGCCGGGGAGCTGTTTTTT - TRBV13 - TRBJ2-2
CASSLVGQGYDTQYF TGTGCCAGCAGCTTGGTGGGACAGGGCTACGATACGCAGTATTTT TRBD1 TRBV5-6 - TRBJ2-3
CASSLGQKGQFF TGTGCCAGCAGTTTGGGACAGAAAGGACAGTTCTTC TRBD1 TRBV2 - TRBJ2-1
CASSVATSGGQETQYF TGTGCCAGCAGCGTAGCTACTAGCGGGGGTCAAGAGACCCAGTACTTC TRBD2 TRBV9 - TRBJ2-5
CASSPPTSGKGDTQYF TGTGCCAGCAGCCCCCCGACTAGCGGGAAGGGAGATACGCAGTATTTT TRBD2 TRBV7-9 - TRBJ2-3
CASSSQGVANEKLFF TGTGCCAGCAGCTCACAGGGGGTTGCTAATGAAAAACTGTTTTTT TRBD1 TRBV7-9 few TRBJ1-4
CASSQNPGTGPHEQYF TGTGCCAGCTCACAGAATCCCGGGACAGGGCCCCACGAGCAGTACTTC TRBD1 TRBV18 once TRBJ2-7
CASSPPGTSADTQYF TGTGCCAGCAGCCCACCCGGGACTAGCGCAGATACGCAGTATTTT TRBD2 TRBV28 - TRBJ2-3
CASSDEFWATPYEQYF TGTGCCAGCAGTGACGAATTTTGGGCAACCCCCTACGAGCAGTACTTC - TRBV6-4 - TRBJ2-7
CASSDSVSGGFNEQFF TGTGCCAGCAGTGACTCAGTTAGCGGGGGGTTCAATGAGCAGTTCTTC TRBD2 TRBV6-4 - TRBJ2-1
CASSQEVAGSSGNTIYF TGTGCCAGCAGCCAAGAAGTGGCAGGTAGCTCTGGAAACACCATATATTTT - TRBV4-2 - TRBJ1-3
CASGGQNNQPQHF TGTGCCAGCGGGGGACAGAACAATCAGCCCCAGCATTTT TRBD1 TRBV6-1 - TRBJ1-5
CASSIPWGTMNTEAFF TGTGCCAGTAGTATCCCTTGGGGGACAATGAACACTGAAGCTTTCTTT - TRBV19 - TRBJ1-1
CASSPKGGNTIYF TGTGCCAGCAGCCCAAAGGGGGGAAACACCATATATTTT - TRBV11-2 - TRBJ1-3
CASSLARAGGPNEQFF TGTGCCAGCAGCTTGGCCAGAGCGGGGGGGCCTAATGAGCAGTTCTTC TRBD2 TRBV5-5 - TRBJ2-1
CASSFSRGQTGTEAFF TGCGCCAGCAGCTTCAGTCGGGGACAGACGGGGACTGAAGCTTTCTTT TRBD1 TRBV5-1 - TRBJ1-1
CASSGRSGTLSYNEQFF TGTGCCAGCAGCGGGAGGTCCGGGACTCTCTCCTACAATGAGCAGTTCTTC - TRBV5-6 once TRBJ2-1
CASSSQGAGNQPQHF TGTGCCAGCAGTTCCCAGGGGGCGGGCAATCAGCCCCAGCATTTT TRBD1 TRBV7-2 few TRBJ1-5
CASSLGQANEKLFF TGTGCCAGCAGCCTTGGACAGGCCAATGAAAAACTGTTTTTT TRBD1 TRBV6-5 - TRBJ1-4